The 21 T cell receptor beta chains in this list originate from one sample, sequenced in a study of Graves' ophthalmopathy and Graves' hyperthyroidism. RNA transcripts provided the template for amplifying TCR beta CDR3 regions. First-round RT-PCR with HTBI primers preceded a second-round multiplex PCR. A single record per CDR3 protein comes from TCRdb applying MiXCR to the multiplex PCR reads. The sample consists of around 170,000 distinct CDR3 sequences, 30% to 45% of them appearing once. The sample taken for sequencing was peripheral blood. These receptors originate from a woman between 35 and 50 years old with Graves' ophthalmopathy.

This clonotype was seen ten or more times. The chain joins TRBV3-1 to TRBJ2-2, with 7 bases fitting TRBD1. Germline CDR1 is LGHDT and CDR2 is YNNKEL (reference sequence). The CDR3 has 15 amino acids. V gave up 1 base and J gave up 5 bases; unmatched junction bases: 4. The CDR3 spells CASSQGQGSTGELFF. The CDR3 DNA reads as TGTGCCAGCAGCCAAGGACAGGGTAGTACCGGGGAGCTGTTTTTT.

The sample holds many counts of this clonotype. The rearrangement uses TRBV11-2 and TRBJ2-4; TRBD2 matches at 11 bases. The length of the CDR3 is 17 residues. V lost 4 bases, J lost 0 bases, and 5 bases stayed unmatched. Germline V gene lookup returns CDR1 SGHAT and CDR2 FQNNGV. CDR3 sequence reads: CASSSLAGGLAKNIQYF. CDR3 bases: TGTGCCAGCAGCTCCTTAGCGGGAGGGCTAGCCAAAAACATTCAGTACTTC.

This clonotype was observed once. This chain joins TRBV6-2 or TRBV6-3 and TRBJ1-6; D not resolved. Trimming shortened V by 4 bases and J by 7 bases, and 17 bases separated the two germline ends. Germline CDR1 and CDR2: MNHEY and SVGEGT. The CDR3 totals 16 residues. Here the CDR3 reads CASSLVKGSRNSPLHF. CDR3 DNA sequence: TGTGCCAGCAGTTTAGTGAAGGGTTCCCGAAATTCACCCCTCCACTTT.

This clonotype occurred many times. The gene calls are TRBV28 and TRBJ2-5; D perhaps matches TRBD2 (5 bases). Germline CDR1 and CDR2: MDHEN and SYDVKM. The CDR3 runs 15 residues. Trimming pared 3 bases from V and 4 bases from J, leaving 15 bases between. CDR3 sequence reads: CASSFFGSVGETQYF. As DNA, the CDR3 is TGTGCCAGCAGTTTCTTTGGTAGCGTGGGAGAGACCCAGTACTTC.

This clonotype was counted many times. J is TRBJ1-2 and V is TRBV6-2 or TRBV6-3; TRBD1 might be the D (5 bases). Germline V gene data show CDR1 as MNHEY and CDR2 as SVGEGT. This CDR3 is built from 13 residues. Trimming pared 6 bases from V and 4 bases from J, leaving 12 bases between. The CDR3 DNA is TGTGCCAGCAGCCGGGACCGCTTCTATGGCTACACCTTC. This encodes CASSRDRFYGYTF.

The chain links TRBV12-3 or TRBV12-4 to TRBJ1-3; no clear D gene. The CDR3 runs 16 residues. Trimming took 2 bases from V and 3 from J, leaving 14 bases between them. The CDR3 sequence is CASSLYRGSGGNTIYF. As DNA, the CDR3 is TGTGCCAGCAGTTTATACCGGGGAAGTGGTGGAAACACCATATATTTT.

The rearrangement joins TRBV7-2 to TRBJ1-5; D is undetermined. CDR1 is SGHTA and CDR2 is FQGNSA in the germline V gene. The CDR3 is made up of 14 amino acids. Trimming took 1 base from V and 6 from J, leaving 10 bases between them. The CDR3 region is CASSLGRTGQPQHF. CDR3 DNA sequence: TGTGCCAGCAGCTTAGGCAGGACTGGTCAGCCCCAGCATTTT. The full variable domain, rest sourced from reference TRBV7-2 and TRBJ1-5, is GAGVSQSPSNKVTEKGKDVELRCDPISGHTALYWYRQSLGQGLEFLIYFQGNSAPDKSGLPSDRFSAERTGGSVSTLTIQRTQQEDSAVYLCASSLGRTGQPQHFGDGTRLSIL.

CDR3 DNA: TGTGCCAGCAGGATGCAGGAAGGTTCGGAGACCCAGTACTTC. Amino acid sequence: CASRMQEGSETQYF. The J gene is TRBJ2-5, the V gene TRBV12-3 or TRBV12-4, with unresolved D. Between the trimmed V and J ends, which lost 6 bases and 5 bases, there was a span of 16 bases. This CDR3 has 14 amino acids.

The chain recombines TRBV20-1 with TRBJ1-1; 7 nucleotides match TRBD1. Germline CDR1 reads DFQATT; CDR2 reads SNEGSKA (reference sequence). V lost 2 bases and J lost 1; bases outside the gene matches: 4. CDR3 length: 14 amino acids. The CDR3 loop is CSARRGQKNTEAFF. The DNA for the CDR3 is TGCAGTGCTAGAAGGGGACAGAAGAACACTGAAGCTTTCTTT.

In this sample, this clonotype turned up many times. The chain carries TRBV6-5 and TRBJ2-7, with a tentative D call TRBD1 (6 bases). Trimming removed 6 bases at V and 6 bases at J, with 24 bases between. This CDR3 comprises 16 residues. The germline gives CDR1 MNHEY, CDR2 SVGAGI. For the CDR3, the DNA is TGTGCCAGCAGCCAGTTTGGACGAGGACAGCCCTCCGAGCAGTACTTC. It specifies CASSQFGRGQPSEQYF.

The rearrangement links TRBV6-2 or TRBV6-3 to TRBJ2-7; TRBD1 matches 7 bases. V lost 3 bases and J lost 2; bases outside the gene matches: 10. The germline CDR1 and CDR2 sequences are MNHEY and SVGEGT. The CDR3 totals 16 residues. The CDR3 spells CASSYRTDRTAYEQYF. The CDR3 DNA is TGTGCCAGCAGTTATCGAACGGACAGGACGGCCTACGAGCAGTACTTC.

This clonotype was found many times. The CDR3 does not end in the conserved phenylalanine or tryptophan, so this is likely a read error. CDR3 amino acids: CASSPGQGKTEAFL. CDR3 nucleotide sequence: TGTGCCAGCAGCCCGGGACAGGGGAAAACTGAAGCTTTCCTT. The V call is TRBV11-3, the J call TRBJ1-1, with 10 bases aligning to TRBD1. Germline V lookup: CDR1 SGHNT, CDR2 YENEEA. The length of the CDR3 is 14 residues. Trimming took 5 bases from V and 5 from J; bases not matched to a gene: 5.

The table lists this clonotype with many counts. The rearrangement links TRBV29-1 to TRBJ1-2; D call uncertain. The CDR3 totals 13 residues. Trimming removed 7 bases at V and 8 bases at J, with 20 bases between. Per the germline V gene, CDR1 is SQVTM and CDR2 is ANQGSEA. Here the CDR3 DNA reads TGCAGCGCTGACGGCACAACAGTTGGAGGCTACACCTTC. The encoded protein is CSADGTTVGGYTF. The full variable domain, in which reference TRBV29-1 and TRBJ1-2 provide the parts outside the CDR3, is SAVISQKPSRDICQRGTSLTIQCQVDSQVTMMFWYRQQPGQSLTLIATANQGSEATYESGFVIDKFPISRPNLTFSTLTVSNMSPEDSSIYLCSADGTTVGGYTFGSGTRLTVV.

This clonotype occurred many times. The V call is TRBV30, the J call TRBJ2-7, with 8 bases identical to TRBD2. The CDR3 spans 16 residues. V trimming: 1 base; J trimming: 4 bases; junction bases outside the gene matches: 12. Germline-derived CDR1 and CDR2 are GTSNPN and SVGIG (reference sequence). In nucleotides, the CDR3 is TGTGCCTGGAGTGGTTTCGGGAGGGGGGGGGTTTACGAGCAGTACTTC. Protein sequence: CAWSGFGRGGVYEQYF.

The chain links TRBV28 to TRBJ1-5, with D tentatively TRBD1 (6 bases). The germline V and J ends were trimmed by 6 bases and 7 bases, with 25 bases remaining between them. The CDR3 runs 17 residues. Germline assignment: CDR1 MDHEN and CDR2 SYDVKM. The CDR3 DNA follows: TGTGCCAGCAGCCTGTTCGGGGGGCAGGGGCTAAGGCAGCCCCAGCATTTT. Encoded protein: CASSLFGGQGLRQPQHF. The entire variable domain, with the rest obtained from reference TRBV28 and TRBJ1-5, is as follows: DVKVTQSSRYLVKRTGEKVFLECVQDMDHENMFWYRQDPGLGLRLIYFSYDVKMKEKGDIPEGYSVSREKKERFSLILESASTNQTSMYLCASSLFGGQGLRQPQHFGDGTRLSIL.

In this sample, this clonotype turned up many times. The V gene is TRBV6-2 or TRBV6-3, the J gene TRBJ1-1; 7 bases agree with TRBD1. The CDR3 contains 14 residues. Trimming removed 2 bases from V and 1 base from J; junction bases left unmatched: 1. CDR1 is MNHEY and CDR2 is SVGEGT in the germline V gene. The CDR3 reads CASSYRTGNTEAFF. CDR3 nucleotides: TGTGCCAGCAGTTACAGGACAGGGAACACTGAAGCTTTCTTT.

V usage is TRBV27 and J usage is TRBJ1-5; the D is unclear. With 2 bases removed from V and 0 bases from J, the gap between germline ends came to 8 bases. The V gene's germline CDR1 is MNHEY and CDR2 SMNVEV (reference sequence). There are 15 residues in the CDR3. CDR3 bases: TGTGCCAGCAGTTTAAGTAGGTATAGCAATCAGCCCCAGCATTTT. This gives the protein CASSLSRYSNQPQHF.

There are many counts of this clonotype. The chain couples TRBV11-2 to TRBJ2-7; either TRBD1 or TRBD2 may supply D (5 bases each). The CDR3 is 15 residues long. Deletions cut 1 base from V and 3 bases from J, with 13 bases between. Germline V CDR1 and CDR2: SGHAT, FQNNGV. The CDR3, as DNA: TGTGCCAGCAGCTTAGTGTTGGGGACCGTCTACGAGCAGTACTTC. It codes for CASSLVLGTVYEQYF.

The chain carries TRBV28 and TRBJ2-6; D gene ambiguous. CDR3 size: 16 residues. V was cut by 2 bases and J by 0 bases, with 8 bases left in between. The germline CDR1 and CDR2 sequences are MDHEN and SYDVKM. The CDR3 here is CASSLRIGSGANVLTF. CDR3 nucleotides: TGTGCCAGCAGTTTACGGATTGGCTCTGGGGCCAACGTCCTGACTTTC.

This clonotype was counted ten times or more. V is TRBV28 and J is TRBJ1-5; D call uncertain. V was shortened by 10 bases and J by 4 bases, with 8 bases between the two germline ends. CDR3 length equals 11 residues. Germline CDR1 reads MDHEN; CDR2 reads SYDVKM. The CDR3 coding sequence is TGTGCCACCCGTGGAAATCAGCCCCAGCATTTT. Its translation: CATRGNQPQHF.

The J gene is TRBJ1-1, the V gene TRBV7-2; TRBD1 might be the D (5 bases). V shed 2 bases and J shed 1 base, with 11 bases lying between them. The germline V gene has CDR1 SGHTA and CDR2 FQGNSA. The CDR3 covers 15 residues. The CDR3: CASSLSRARNTEAFF. The DNA for the CDR3 is TGTGCCAGCAGCTTAAGCAGGGCACGGAACACTGAAGCTTTCTTT.